Following are 27 T cell receptor beta chains from one sample sequenced in a study of neurological immune-mediated disorders (dated by TCRdb to the late 2010s). The library was generated by 5' RACE. Sequencing instrument: Illumina HiSeq 2500. The public sequencing data were trimmed at Q25 with fastp and processed into clonotypes with MiXCR by TCRdb, which kept only in-frame beta chains. Every entry covers one CDR3 protein and lists the most common genes and DNA from its rows. The sample table holds 60,000 to 85,000 distinct CDR3 sequences, of which about 5% were seen once. The top ten hold about 2.2% of the sample. The specimen sequenced was PBMCs. The receptor source for this set is a woman aged 65 to 85 with multiple sclerosis.

This clonotype appeared many times. The CDR3 sequence: CASSYSRTGAGNQPQHF. The CDR3 nucleotides are TGTGCCAGCAGTTACTCCAGGACAGGGGCCGGGAATCAGCCCCAGCATTTT. This chain uses TRBV6-5 with TRBJ1-5; the match to TRBD1 covers 9 bases. From germline, CDR1 is MNHEY and CDR2 SVGAGI. The CDR3 extends over 17 amino acids. V lost 0 bases to trimming and J lost 4 bases; unmatched junction nucleotides: 7.

There are many counts of this clonotype. V usage is TRBV5-1 and J usage is TRBJ2-5, with 9 bases that match TRBD1. The CDR3 has 14 residues. Germline CDR1 reads SGHRS; CDR2 reads YFSETQ. The V gene end was trimmed by 3 bases and the J gene end by 4 bases; junction bases not matched to a gene: 4. The CDR3 here is CASSSGQGRETQYF. In nucleotides, the CDR3 is TGCGCCAGCAGCTCCGGACAGGGGAGAGAGACCCAGTACTTC.

This clonotype came up a few times. V is TRBV3-1 and J is TRBJ2-7; 7 nucleotides match TRBD2. This CDR3 comprises 12 residues. The trim removed 6 bases at V and 4 bases at J, leaving 3 bases unmatched. CDR1 LGHDT and CDR2 YNNKEL come from the germline V gene (reference sequence). The CDR3 loop reads CASSRAGYEQYF. DNA for the CDR3: TGTGCCAGCAGTCGAGCGGGGTACGAGCAGTACTTC.

This clonotype showed up many times. This chain links TRBV3-1 with TRBJ2-1; TRBD1 matches 9 bases. This CDR3 contains 15 residues. Losses at the gene ends were 4 bases for V and 6 bases for J; bases not matched to a gene: 7. Germline CDR1 reads LGHDT; CDR2 reads YNNKEL (reference sequence). The chain's CDR3 is CASSRGQGGVNEQFF. The CDR3 DNA sequence: TGTGCCAGCAGCCGGGGACAGGGTGGAGTCAATGAGCAGTTCTTC.

This clonotype was seen many times. This chain joins TRBV7-2 and TRBJ2-1; TRBD1 matches at 10 bases. V was clipped by 5 bases and J by 1 base; unmatched bases: 5. The CDR3 runs 16 residues. CDR1 and CDR2 (germline): SGHTA, FQGNSA. The CDR3 is CASSPDRGRSYNEQFF. As DNA, the CDR3 is TGTGCCAGCAGCCCGGACAGGGGGAGGTCCTACAATGAGCAGTTCTTC.

This clonotype came up many times. This chain uses TRBV7-2 with TRBJ2-1; D is unclear. Germline V gives CDR1 SGHTA, CDR2 FQGNSA. Trimming left V 3 bases short and J 10 bases short, with 13 bases between. This CDR3 comprises 13 residues. CDR3 residues: CASSFPPSREQFF. The CDR3 DNA is TGTGCCAGCAGCTTCCCCCCCTCACGAGAGCAGTTCTTC.

This clonotype was observed many times. The chain links TRBV7-2 to TRBJ1-4; D might be TRBD1 (6 bases). The V gene's germline CDR1 is SGHTA and CDR2 FQGNSA. Trimming left V 3 bases short and J 8 bases short, with 16 bases between. This CDR3 is built from 15 residues. The CDR3 sequence is CASSFDRTADEKLFF. For the CDR3, the DNA is TGTGCCAGCAGCTTTGACAGGACCGCCGACGAAAAACTGTTTTTT. The variable domain in full, completed from reference TRBV7-2 and TRBJ1-4, reads GAGVSQSPSNKVTEKGKDVELRCDPISGHTALYWYRQSLGQGLEFLIYFQGNSAPDKSGLPSDRFSAERTGGSVSTLTIQRTQQEDSAVYLCASSFDRTADEKLFFGSGTQLSVL.

The table lists this clonotype with many counts. This chain connects TRBV12-3 or TRBV12-4 to TRBJ2-1, with D possibly called TRBD1 or TRBD2 (5 bases each). The V and J ends lost 8 bases and 7 bases respectively, with 18 bases between them. The CDR3 extends over 14 amino acids. The CDR3 DNA is TGTGCCAGCGAAGCATCGGGGACGTTGAATGAGCAGTTCTTC. Translating gives CASEASGTLNEQFF.

The chain couples TRBV7-2 to TRBJ2-2; 7 bases fit TRBD2. V trimming: 6 bases; J trimming: 1 base; junction bases outside the gene matches: 5. CDR3 length equals 15 residues. Germline V lookup: CDR1 SGHTA, CDR2 FQGNSA. The CDR3 is CASRMGLKNTGELFF. DNA for the CDR3: TGTGCCAGCAGGATGGGACTAAAGAACACCGGGGAGCTGTTTTTT.

This clonotype appeared many times. The V and J genes are TRBV20-1 and TRBJ2-3; 7 positions match TRBD2. There are 12 residues in the CDR3. CDR1 is DFQATT, CDR2 SNEGSKA, per germline (reference sequence). In DNA form, the CDR3 reads TGCAGCATAGCGGGTGGGGCAGATACGCAGTATTTT. Translated, it gives CSIAGGADTQYF.

The table lists this clonotype with a few counts. The chain carries TRBV5-8 and TRBJ2-1; 16 positions agree with TRBD2. Germline V CDR1 and CDR2: SGHTS, YDEGEE. The CDR3 covers 14 residues. Unmatched junction bases numbered 2, after V lost 5 bases and J lost 9 bases. The CDR3 DNA is TGTGCCAGCAGAGGGACTAGCGGGAGGGTTGAGCAGTTCTTC. As protein: CASRGTSGRVEQFF.

Many counts were recorded for this clonotype. The J gene is TRBJ1-1, the V gene TRBV12-3 or TRBV12-4, with TRBD1 as a possible D gene (5 bases). The CDR3 is 14 amino acids. V was trimmed by 6 bases and J by 0 bases, leaving 11 bases between them. The CDR3 region has the DNA TGTGCCAGCAGAATCCGGGGGTTGAACACTGAAGCTTTCTTT. As protein: CASRIRGLNTEAFF.

This clonotype was observed at least ten times. The J gene is TRBJ2-7, the V gene TRBV12-3 or TRBV12-4, with 9 bases that match TRBD1. The CDR3 runs 17 residues. V trimming: 5 bases; J trimming: 3 bases; junction bases outside the gene matches: 14. The CDR3 region is CASSRTGATNGGYEQYF. Written as DNA, the CDR3 is TGTGCCAGCAGTCGGACAGGGGCTACCAACGGGGGCTACGAGCAGTACTTC.

The chain links TRBV20-1 to TRBJ2-3, with TRBD1 matching over 11 bases. CDR1 is DFQATT, CDR2 SNEGSKA, per germline (reference sequence). The J segment lost 5 bases and the V segment lost 5 bases, leaving 12 bases of the junction unmatched. This CDR3 region has 16 residues. In DNA form, the CDR3 reads TGCAGTGCTCTCCTACCGGACAGGGGGCAGGTAGATACGCAGTATTTT. It is translated as CSALLPDRGQVDTQYF.

As to this clonotype: A read error may be the cause here, since a much bigger clone is one base away. V is TRBV11-2 and J is TRBJ2-7; D is unclear. This CDR3 region has 15 residues. With 5 bases removed from V and 5 bases from J, the gap between germline ends came to 19 bases. Germline loops: CDR1 SGHAT, CDR2 FQNNGV. CDR3 residues: CASSGLWVNRDEQYF. CDR3 DNA: TGTGCCAGCAGCGGCTTGTGGGTGAACCGGGACGAGCAGTACTTC.

The table lists this clonotype with many counts. Written as DNA, the CDR3 is TGTGCCAGCAGCTTAGAACAGTCCCACGAGCAGTACTTC. Its translation is CASSLEQSHEQYF. This chain links TRBV7-2 with TRBJ2-7; no definite D call. Germline-derived CDR1 and CDR2 are SGHTA and FQGNSA. The CDR3 contains 13 residues. Trimming took 1 base from V and 5 from J, leaving 9 bases between them.

This clonotype has at least ten counts. This chain connects TRBV10-3 to TRBJ2-7; TRBD1 might be the D (6 bases). This CDR3 has 13 amino acids. Germline-derived CDR1 and CDR2 are ENHRY and SYGVKD. Trimming left V 5 bases short and J 4 bases short, with 12 bases between. The CDR3 DNA reads as TGTGCCATCAGTCCCGGGACATATTACGAGCAGTACTTC. Its protein product is CAISPGTYYEQYF.

The V gene is TRBV20-1, the J gene TRBJ1-1; no firm D call. With 5 bases removed from V and 4 bases from J, the gap between germline ends came to 17 bases. Germline CDR1 reads DFQATT; CDR2 reads SNEGSKA (reference sequence). The CDR3 covers 14 residues. The CDR3 DNA follows: TGCAGTGCTCGCTTCGACACCGCCCGCACTGAAGCTTTCTTT. As protein: CSARFDTARTEAFF.

Many counts were recorded for this clonotype. The genes are TRBV7-9 and TRBJ2-7; TRBD2 might be the D (7 bases). Trimming removed 7 bases from V and 1 base from J, with 14 bases in between. CDR1 and CDR2 from the germline V gene are SEHNR and FQNEAQ (reference sequence). The CDR3 length is 14 residues. The CDR3 DNA sequence: TGTGCCAGCACCCGCGGGGGCGGTTCCTACGAGCAGTACTTC. Its protein product is CASTRGGGSYEQYF.

In its sample, this clonotype was seen many times. The chain couples TRBV12-3 or TRBV12-4 to TRBJ1-2, with D possibly TRBD1 on 6 matching bases. Between the trimmed V and J ends, which lost 1 base and 7 bases, there was a span of 16 bases. CDR3 length equals 15 residues. The DNA of the CDR3 is TGTGCCAGCAGTTTAGGGGGGGCCAGGGGCTCTGGCTACACCTTC. This codes for CASSLGGARGSGYTF.

The chain recombines TRBV5-1 with TRBJ2-1; D is perhaps TRBD2 (6 bases). Per germline, CDR1 SGHRS and CDR2 YFSETQ. The ends were cut back, 4 bases at V and 8 bases at J, with 13 bases in the middle. The CDR3 is 13 residues long. In DNA, the CDR3 is TGCGCCAGCAGCCTCGTCCCGGGGGATGAGCAGTTCTTC. Protein sequence: CASSLVPGDEQFF.

This clonotype was seen at least ten times. The gene calls are TRBV28 and TRBJ2-1; TRBD1 or TRBD2 may be the D gene (6 bases each). Per germline, CDR1 MDHEN and CDR2 SYDVKM. This CDR3 has 18 amino acids. Trimming pared 6 bases from V and 5 bases from J, leaving 26 bases between. CDR3 nucleotide sequence: TGTGCCAGCAGATCCACAGGGTATGTCTCGGGAGTTCACAATGAGCAGTTCTTC. Translating gives CASRSTGYVSGVHNEQFF.

This clonotype was seen many times. The chain links TRBV20-1 to TRBJ2-3; TRBD2 matches 7 bases. The CDR3 consists of 15 residues. Germline V gives CDR1 DFQATT, CDR2 SNEGSKA (reference sequence). Trimming removed 4 bases from V and 0 bases from J; junction bases left unmatched: 7. DNA of the CDR3: TGCAGTGCTACTGGACTAGACGGAAGCACAGATACGCAGTATTTT. This sequence encodes CSATGLDGSTDTQYF.

This clonotype was seen ten or more times. The chain is built from TRBV7-2 and TRBJ2-5; no clear D. The CDR3 spans 13 residues. The germline gives CDR1 SGHTA, CDR2 FQGNSA. V was pared by 7 bases and J by 1 base, with 10 bases between. The CDR3 reads CASTMGSQETQYF. The DNA for the CDR3 is TGTGCCAGCACCATGGGCAGCCAAGAGACCCAGTACTTC.

Comment on this clonotype: A much more abundant neighbour one base away suggests this may be a read error. The rearrangement joins TRBV7-9 to TRBJ1-4; D is uncertain. The CDR3 is made up of 14 amino acids. In germline, CDR1 is SEHNR, CDR2 FQNEAQ (reference sequence). Trimming stripped 6 bases from V and 3 bases from J, with 11 bases between. CDR3: CASRGWKANEKLFF. The CDR3 DNA is TGTGCCAGCAGGGGCTGGAAAGCTAATGAAAAACTGTTTTTT.

This clonotype occurred many times. The chain has TRBV7-9 and TRBJ2-1; possible D gene TRBD2, 5 bases. The germline gives CDR1 SEHNR, CDR2 FQNEAQ (reference sequence). V was trimmed by 5 bases and J by 9 bases, leaving 17 bases between them. The CDR3 covers 14 residues. The CDR3 reads CASSHLAPRGEQFF. The DNA of the CDR3 is TGTGCCAGCAGCCATCTAGCCCCCCGGGGTGAGCAGTTCTTC.

The V gene is TRBV11-2, the J gene TRBJ2-3; TRBD2 matches at 10 bases. V shed 2 bases, J shed 5 bases, and the junction held 4 bases outside the gene matches. The germline CDR1 and CDR2 sequences are SGHAT and FQNNGV. The CDR3 is 15 residues long. The CDR3 nucleotides are TGTGCCAGCAGCTTACAGGGACTAGCGCGAGATACGCAGTATTTT. This gives the protein CASSLQGLARDTQYF.